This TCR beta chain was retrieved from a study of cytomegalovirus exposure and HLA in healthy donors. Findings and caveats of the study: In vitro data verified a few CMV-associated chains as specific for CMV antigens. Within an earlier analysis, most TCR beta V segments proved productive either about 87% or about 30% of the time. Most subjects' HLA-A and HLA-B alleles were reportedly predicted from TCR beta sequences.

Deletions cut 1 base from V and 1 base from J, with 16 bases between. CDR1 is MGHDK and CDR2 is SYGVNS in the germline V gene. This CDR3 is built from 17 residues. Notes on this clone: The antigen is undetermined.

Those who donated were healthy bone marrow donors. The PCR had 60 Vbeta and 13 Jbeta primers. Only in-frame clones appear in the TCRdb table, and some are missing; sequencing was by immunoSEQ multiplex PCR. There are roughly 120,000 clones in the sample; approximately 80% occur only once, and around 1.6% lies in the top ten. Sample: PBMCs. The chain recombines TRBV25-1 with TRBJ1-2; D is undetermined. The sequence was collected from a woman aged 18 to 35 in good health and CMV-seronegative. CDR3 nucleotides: TGTGCCAGCAGTGAATTGGGAGCGGGAACGGGTAACTATGGCTACACCTTC. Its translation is CASSELGAGTGNYGYTF.